A single sample gave rise to the 15 T cell receptor beta chains below, sequenced in a study of shared clonotypes between healthy human individuals. TCRdb's table, derived via immunoSEQ multiplex PCR, lists solely in-frame clones and lacks some. The sample lists around 440,000 clones; about 74% were seen once. Sequenced input: PBMCs. These receptor sequences come from a woman aged 40 to 50 in good health. Some clones in this sample may be carry-over from other donors' samples.

The chain recombines TRBV7-9 with TRBJ2-1, with 8 bases fitting TRBD1. The CDR3 contains 14 residues. Unmatched junction bases numbered 0, after V lost 5 bases and J lost 0 bases. Germline V gene sequence: CDR1 SEHNR, CDR2 FQNEAQ (reference sequence). CDR3 DNA: TGTGCCAGCAGCCAGGGGGCCTCCTACAATGAGCAGTTCTTC. Residues: CASSQGASYNEQFF.

With regard to this clone: Given a much more abundant clone one base away, this may be a read error. The chain carries TRBV19 and TRBJ2-2; 7 bases agree with TRBD2. This CDR3 is 17 amino acids long. The germline CDR1 and CDR2 sequences are LNHDA and SQIVND (reference sequence). CDR3 in DNA: TGTGCCAGTAGTATAGCGTCGATGCGGGAGAGTACCGGGGAGCTGCTTTTT. Protein: CASSIASMRESTGELLF.

This chain joins TRBV25-1 and TRBJ1-3; maybe TRBD1 (6 bases). Trimming took off 4 bases at V and 4 bases at J, with 11 bases between the two ends. CDR3 length equals 14 residues. CDR1 and CDR2 from the germline V gene are MGHDK and SYGVNS. The CDR3 nucleotides read TGTGCCAGCAGTGCTACAGGGTACGGAAACACCATATATTTT. This translates into CASSATGYGNTIYF.

About this clone itself: Being one base from a much bigger clone, this may be a read error. V usage is TRBV2 and J usage is TRBJ2-6; D not resolved. CDR1 is SNHLY and CDR2 is FYNNEI in the germline V gene. The length of the CDR3 is 12 residues. Between the trimmed V and J ends, which lost 9 bases and 4 bases, there was a span of 7 bases. The CDR3 loop reads CARTGGANVLTF. The CDR3, as DNA: TGTGCCAGGACCGGCGGGGCCAACGTCCTGACTTTC.

The rearrangement uses TRBV6-6 and TRBJ2-1; 11 bases are a match to TRBD2. CDR3 length equals 14 residues. The V segment lost 10 bases and the J segment 9 bases; nucleotides outside the gene matches: 11. Germline CDR1 and CDR2: MNHNY and SVGAGI (reference sequence). CDR3: CATSGLAAGGEQFF. The CDR3 DNA reads as TGTGCCACCTCGGGACTAGCGGCCGGGGGTGAGCAGTTCTTC.

The DNA for the CDR3 is TGTGCCAGCAGTGCTGCTGACGAGCAGTACTTC. Amino acid sequence: CASSAADEQYF. This rearrangement joins TRBV2 to TRBJ2-7; no definite D call. This CDR3 has 11 residues. Per germline, CDR1 SNHLY and CDR2 FYNNEI. Between the trimmed V and J ends, which lost 4 bases and 5 bases, there was a span of 6 bases.

The sample holds many counts of this clone. The chain carries TRBV7-9 and TRBJ2-5, with 7 bases fitting TRBD2. Germline CDR1 and CDR2: SEHNR and FQNEAQ (reference sequence). This CDR3 has 14 residues. The junction had 2 bases not matched to a gene; V was cut back by 2 bases and J by 2 bases. Here the CDR3 reads CASSLPSGQETQYF. The CDR3 coding sequence is TGTGCCAGCAGCTTACCTAGCGGACAAGAGACCCAGTACTTC.

The chain joins TRBV29-1 to TRBJ2-3, with a weak D call TRBD2 (5 bases). Germline-derived CDR1 and CDR2 are SQVTM and ANQGSEA. This CDR3 comprises 15 residues. With 5 bases removed from V and 0 bases from J, the gap between germline ends came to 15 bases. The CDR3, as DNA: TGCAGCGTTCCACGACTACTCCCTAGCACAGATACGCAGTATTTT. It is translated as CSVPRLLPSTDTQYF.

For the CDR3, the DNA is TGTGCCAGTAGTATATCCCGGGACAGGGGCTACGAGCAGTACTTC. Amino acids: CASSISRDRGYEQYF. The chain uses TRBV19 and TRBJ2-7; 10 nucleotides align to TRBD1. Germline V gene sequence: CDR1 LNHDA, CDR2 SQIVND (reference sequence). The junction had 4 bases not matched to a gene; V was cut back by 2 bases and J by 3 bases. This CDR3 is 15 amino acids long.

The CDR3 coding sequence is TGTGCCAGCAGCCCAGGCCGGCTAGCGGGAACGACAGATACGCAGTATTTT. This translates into CASSPGRLAGTTDTQYF. The chain recombines TRBV7-8 with TRBJ2-3; 9 nucleotides match TRBD2. The CDR3 loop spans 17 amino acids. J gave up 3 bases and V 5 bases, and 12 bases lay outside the gene matches. Germline V gene sequence: CDR1 SGHVS, CDR2 FQNEAQ.

The chain carries TRBV30 and TRBJ2-2, with 7 positions matching TRBD1. CDR3 length equals 13 residues. The junction had 3 bases not matched to a gene; V was cut back by 7 bases and J by 1 base. The germline CDR1 and CDR2 sequences are GTSNPN and SVGIG (reference sequence). The CDR3 sequence: CASRTGNTGELFF. CDR3 in DNA: TGTGCCTCACGGACAGGGAACACCGGGGAGCTGTTTTTT.

This rearrangement joins TRBV7-2 to TRBJ2-2; D possibly matches TRBD1 or TRBD2 (6 bases each). Germline V gives CDR1 SGHTA, CDR2 FQGNSA. The CDR3 has 16 amino acids. V was clipped by 4 bases and J by 0 bases, with 12 bases between them. The CDR3 region has the DNA TGTGCCAGCAGCTCCCCGGGGGCTGCGAACACCGGGGAGCTGTTTTTT. This gives the protein CASSSPGAANTGELFF.

The chain is built from TRBV28 and TRBJ2-2, with 8 nucleotides matching TRBD2. Germline CDR1 and CDR2: MDHEN and SYDVKM. The CDR3 is made up of 14 amino acids. V was clipped by 2 bases and J by 7 bases; unmatched bases: 3. The CDR3 reads CASSLGTRDGELFF. CDR3 coding DNA: TGTGCCAGCAGTTTAGGGACTAGGGACGGGGAGCTGTTTTTT.

Turning to this clone: The sample carries other DNA sequences with the same CDR3. The CDR3 loop is CASSELTNQETQYF. Written as DNA, the CDR3 is TGTGCCAGCAGTGAATTGACCAACCAAGAGACCCAGTACTTC. The chain joins TRBV2 to TRBJ2-5; the D is unclear. This CDR3 comprises 14 residues. CDR1 and CDR2 from the germline V gene are SNHLY and FYNNEI. V gave up 2 bases and J gave up 0 bases, with 7 bases separating them.

V usage is TRBV5-1 and J usage is TRBJ2-1; 14 nucleotides align to TRBD2. Germline V lookup: CDR1 SGHRS, CDR2 YFSETQ. This CDR3 contains 19 residues. V was pared by 0 bases and J by 0 bases, with 5 bases of the junction left unmatched. The CDR3 DNA reads TGCGCCAGCAGCTTGGGACTAGCGGGAGGGCCCGACTCCTACAATGAGCAGTTCTTC. Residues: CASSLGLAGGPDSYNEQFF.